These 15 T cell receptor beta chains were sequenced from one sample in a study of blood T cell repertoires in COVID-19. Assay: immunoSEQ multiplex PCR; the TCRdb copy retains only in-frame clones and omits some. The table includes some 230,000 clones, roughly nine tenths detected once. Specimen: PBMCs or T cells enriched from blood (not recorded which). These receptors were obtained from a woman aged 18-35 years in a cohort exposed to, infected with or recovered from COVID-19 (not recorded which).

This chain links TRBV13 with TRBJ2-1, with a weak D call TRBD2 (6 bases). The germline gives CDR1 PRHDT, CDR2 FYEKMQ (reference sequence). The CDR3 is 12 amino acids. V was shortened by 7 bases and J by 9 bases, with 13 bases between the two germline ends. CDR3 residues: CASKGLTPEQFF. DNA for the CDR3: TGTGCCAGCAAGGGACTCACACCTGAGCAGTTCTTC.

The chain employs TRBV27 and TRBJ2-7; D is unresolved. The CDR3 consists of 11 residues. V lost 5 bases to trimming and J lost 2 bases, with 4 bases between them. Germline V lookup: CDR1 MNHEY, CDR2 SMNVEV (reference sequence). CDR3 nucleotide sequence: TGTGCCAGCAGTGACACCTACGAGCAGTACTTC. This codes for CASSDTYEQYF.

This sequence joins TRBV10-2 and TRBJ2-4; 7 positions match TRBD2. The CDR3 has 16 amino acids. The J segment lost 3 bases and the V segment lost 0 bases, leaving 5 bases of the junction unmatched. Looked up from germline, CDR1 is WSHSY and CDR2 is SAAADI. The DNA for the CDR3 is TGCGCCAGCAGTGAGTCGGGGGGGGAGGGCAAAAACATTCAGTACTTC. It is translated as CASSESGGEGKNIQYF.

The CDR3 region is CASSQGGTQETQYF. The CDR3 region has the DNA TGTGCCAGCAGCCAAGGCGGGACTCAAGAGACCCAGTACTTC. V and J are TRBV3-1 (or the pseudogene TRBV3-2) and TRBJ2-5; a possible D gene is TRBD2 (6 bases). This CDR3 is built from 14 residues. Per the germline V gene, CDR1 is LGHDT and CDR2 is YNNKEL (reference sequence). Trimming shortened V by 1 base and J by 2 bases, and 8 bases separated the two germline ends.

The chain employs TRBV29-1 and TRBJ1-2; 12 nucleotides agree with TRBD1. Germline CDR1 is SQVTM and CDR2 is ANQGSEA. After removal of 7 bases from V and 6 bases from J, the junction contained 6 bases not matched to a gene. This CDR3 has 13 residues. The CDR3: CSDRGTGGDGYTF. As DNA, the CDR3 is TGCAGCGACCGCGGGACAGGGGGCGATGGCTACACCTTC. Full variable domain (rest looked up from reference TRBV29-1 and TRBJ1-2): SAVISQKPSRDICQRGTSLTIQCQVDSQVTMMFWYRQQPGQSLTLIATANQGSEATYESGFVIDKFPISRPNLTFSTLTVSNMSPEDSSIYLCSDRGTGGDGYTFGSGTRLTVV.

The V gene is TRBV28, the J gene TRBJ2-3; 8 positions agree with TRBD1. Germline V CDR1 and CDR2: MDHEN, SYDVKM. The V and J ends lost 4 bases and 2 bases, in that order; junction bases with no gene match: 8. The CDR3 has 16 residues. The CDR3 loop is CASSSTGQGFTDTQYF. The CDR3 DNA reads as TGTGCCAGCAGTTCCACCGGACAGGGTTTCACAGATACGCAGTATTTT.

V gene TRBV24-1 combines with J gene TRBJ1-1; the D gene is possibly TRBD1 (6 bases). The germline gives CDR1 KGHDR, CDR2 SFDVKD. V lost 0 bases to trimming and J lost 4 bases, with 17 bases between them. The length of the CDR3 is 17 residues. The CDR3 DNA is TGTGCCACCAGTGATTTGCTTCGCGGGGGGCTGGCCACTGAAGCTTTCTTT. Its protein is CATSDLLRGGLATEAFF.

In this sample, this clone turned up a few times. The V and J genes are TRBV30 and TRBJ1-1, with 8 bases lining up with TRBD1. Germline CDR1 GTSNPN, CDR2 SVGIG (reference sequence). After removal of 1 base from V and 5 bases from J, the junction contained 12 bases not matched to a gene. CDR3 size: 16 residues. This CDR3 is CAWSGIQGVPGTEAFF. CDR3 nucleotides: TGTGCCTGGAGTGGAATACAGGGGGTGCCTGGGACTGAAGCTTTCTTT.

The CDR3 reads CATAGQLGQPQHF. The CDR3 region has the DNA TGTGCCACTGCAGGACAGTTGGGTCAGCCCCAGCATTTT. The chain combines TRBV24-1 with TRBJ1-5; D is possibly TRBD1 (6 bases). CDR3 length: 13 residues. In germline, CDR1 is KGHDR, CDR2 SFDVKD. Trimming pared 10 bases from V and 6 bases from J, leaving 15 bases between.

This chain's CDR3 is CASSSEAFSSGNTIYF. DNA of the CDR3: TGTGCCAGCAGCTCAGAGGCGTTCAGCTCTGGAAACACCATATATTTT. This chain connects TRBV5-5 to TRBJ1-3; the D is unclear. The CDR3 has 16 amino acids. Per germline, CDR1 SGHKS and CDR2 YYEKEE (reference sequence). V shed 3 bases and J shed 0 bases, with 13 bases lying between them.

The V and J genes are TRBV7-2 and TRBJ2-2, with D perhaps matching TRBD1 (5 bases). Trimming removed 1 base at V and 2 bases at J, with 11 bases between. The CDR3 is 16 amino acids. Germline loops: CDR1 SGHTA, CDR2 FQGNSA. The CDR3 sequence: CASSLGLRTNTGELFF. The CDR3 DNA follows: TGTGCCAGCAGCTTAGGGTTGCGGACAAACACCGGGGAGCTGTTTTTT.

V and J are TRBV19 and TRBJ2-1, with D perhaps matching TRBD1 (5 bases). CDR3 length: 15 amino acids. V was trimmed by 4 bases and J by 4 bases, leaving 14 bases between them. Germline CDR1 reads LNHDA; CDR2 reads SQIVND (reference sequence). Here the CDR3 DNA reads TGTGCCAGTAGTAAGGGGCCGTCGGTATACAATGAGCAGTTCTTC. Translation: CASSKGPSVYNEQFF.

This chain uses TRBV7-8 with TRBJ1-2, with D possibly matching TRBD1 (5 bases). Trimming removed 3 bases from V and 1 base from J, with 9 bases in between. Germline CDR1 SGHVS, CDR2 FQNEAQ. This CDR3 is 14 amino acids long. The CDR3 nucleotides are TGTGCCAGCAGCTTTGTGCAGGGTAACTATGGCTACACCTTC. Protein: CASSFVQGNYGYTF.

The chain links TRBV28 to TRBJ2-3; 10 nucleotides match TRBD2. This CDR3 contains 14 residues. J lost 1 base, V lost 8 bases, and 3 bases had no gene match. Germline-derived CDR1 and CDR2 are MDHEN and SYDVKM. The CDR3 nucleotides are TGTGCCAGCGCGCTAGCGGGGGGCACAGATACGCAGTATTTT. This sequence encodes CASALAGGTDTQYF. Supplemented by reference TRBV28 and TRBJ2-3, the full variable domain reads DVKVTQSSRYLVKRTGEKVFLECVQDMDHENMFWYRQDPGLGLRLIYFSYDVKMKEKGDIPEGYSVSREKKERFSLILESASTNQTSMYLCASALAGGTDTQYFGPGTRLTVL.

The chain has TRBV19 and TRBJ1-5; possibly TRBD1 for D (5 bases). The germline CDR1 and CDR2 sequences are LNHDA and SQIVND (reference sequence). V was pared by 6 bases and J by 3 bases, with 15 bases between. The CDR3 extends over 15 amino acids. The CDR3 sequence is CASRPGGTVNQPQHF. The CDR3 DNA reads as TGTGCCAGTAGGCCAGGAGGGACGGTCAATCAGCCCCAGCATTTT.